The clone carrying this TCR beta chain was detected many times. Antigen: not known. Researchers took RNA transcripts and amplified TCR beta CDR3 regions from them. HTBI primers primed a first-round RT-PCR, and a second-round multiplex PCR followed. MiXCR was run by TCRdb on the multiplex PCR reads, yielding one entry per CDR3 protein. The data show around 1.1 million distinct CDR3 sequences, about 35% seen once. The CDR3 totals 13 residues. V lost 5 bases and J 3 bases, leaving 11 bases between the germline ends. Germline V CDR1 and CDR2: SGHTA, FQGNSA. The sample is drawn from a study of Graves' ophthalmopathy and Graves' hyperthyroidism. Regarding the study as a whole: Blood also contained most of the expanded thyroid clonotypes above 0.001 frequency. Prediction of ophthalmopathy progression reached around 70% sensitivity and roughly 72% specificity. Ophthalmopathy cases were distinguished from stable hyperthyroidism by a 13-signature model, reaching around 88% sensitivity and around 83% specificity.

The clonotype originates from an adult man with Graves' hyperthyroidism. Sequences were obtained from peripheral blood or thyroid tissue (not recorded which). V and J are TRBV7-2 and TRBJ2-7; D possibly corresponds to TRBD1 (5 bases). The CDR3 nucleotides read TGTGCCAGCAGCCCTCCAGGGTTCTACGAGCAGTACTTC. Amino acids: CASSPPGFYEQYF.